The 11 T cell receptor beta chains given below trace back to one sample, sequenced in a study of cytomegalovirus exposure and HLA in healthy donors (dated by TCRdb to about 2017). The method was the immunoSEQ multiplex PCR assay. TCRdb holds this immuneACCESS table with in-frame rearrangements only. Some clones are missing; in checked studies, unresolved V genes explain under half, and the rest has no known cause. This sample lists roughly 330,000 clones; roughly nine tenths were detected once. The top ten clones comprise over 1% of the sample. Sequencing was performed on PBMCs. Receptors originate from a woman in her twenties or thirties in good health and CMV-seropositive.

The chain couples TRBV2 to TRBJ1-1, with no clear D. The germline gives CDR1 SNHLY, CDR2 FYNNEI. Trimming took off 6 bases at V and 3 bases at J, with 23 bases between the two ends. There are 17 residues in the CDR3. CDR3 DNA sequence: TGTGCCAGCAGGGGGAGGGCAGTGGGGAGGTCGGACACTGAAGCTTTCTTT. Encoded protein: CASRGRAVGRSDTEAFF.

This clone was recorded many times. The V and J genes are TRBV30 and TRBJ1-4; D perhaps matches TRBD1 (6 bases). The CDR3 consists of 16 residues. Trimming removed 3 bases from V and 8 bases from J, with 22 bases in between. Germline CDR1 GTSNPN, CDR2 SVGIG (reference sequence). This chain's CDR3 is CAWSVGKGDDGEKLFF. CDR3 coding DNA: TGTGCCTGGAGCGTGGGGAAGGGGGATGACGGGGAAAAACTGTTTTTT.

The chain uses TRBV30 and TRBJ1-2; D is perhaps TRBD1 (5 bases). Per germline, CDR1 GTSNPN and CDR2 SVGIG (reference sequence). The germline V and J ends were trimmed by 1 base and 4 bases, with 10 bases remaining between them. CDR3 size: 13 residues. The CDR3 DNA sequence: TGTGCCTGGAGTGAGGACATACCCTATGGCTACACCTTC. This encodes CAWSEDIPYGYTF.

V usage is TRBV30 and J usage is TRBJ1-1, with a possible D match to TRBD1 (5 bases). This CDR3 is 12 amino acids long. Trimming removed 6 bases at V and 1 base at J, with 9 bases between. Germline V gives CDR1 GTSNPN, CDR2 SVGIG (reference sequence). The chain's CDR3 is CACHTGNTEAFF. In DNA form, the CDR3 reads TGTGCCTGCCATACAGGGAACACTGAAGCTTTCTTT.

The V and J genes are TRBV28 and TRBJ1-3; D gene uncertain. Trimming left V 2 bases short and J 0 bases short, with 11 bases between. The CDR3 loop spans 16 amino acids. Germline lookup yields CDR1 MDHEN and CDR2 SYDVKM. This CDR3 reads CASSLGLQPSGNTIYF. CDR3 sequence (DNA): TGTGCCAGCAGTTTAGGGTTACAGCCCTCTGGAAACACCATATATTTT.

This chain uses TRBV6-5 with TRBJ2-5; 15 bases are a match to TRBD2. Germline assignment: CDR1 MNHEY and CDR2 SVGAGI. The CDR3 has 15 amino acids. Trimming took 6 bases from V and 3 from J; bases not matched to a gene: 2. CDR3 coding DNA: TGTGCCAGCAGCAGGACTAGCGGGGGGGAAGAGACCCAGTACTTC. This sequence encodes CASSRTSGGEETQYF.

The chain couples TRBV27 to TRBJ1-4; D remains unclear. The CDR3 length is 15 residues. The germline CDR1 and CDR2 sequences are MNHEY and SMNVEV (reference sequence). Trimming removed 2 bases from V and 0 bases from J, with 7 bases in between. The CDR3, as DNA: TGTGCCAGCAGTTTAGTGGCAGCAACTAATGAAAAACTGTTTTTT. Translating it yields CASSLVAATNEKLFF.

As for this clone: In the same sample, other DNA sequences code for this CDR3. The chain uses TRBV5-6 and TRBJ1-2; D gene ambiguous. Germline assignment: CDR1 SGHDT and CDR2 YYEEEE. Trimming removed 0 bases from V and 0 bases from J, with 6 bases in between. The CDR3 has 14 residues. The CDR3: CASSLGGANYGYTF. The CDR3, as DNA: TGTGCCAGCAGCTTGGGCGGAGCTAACTATGGCTACACCTTC.

The rearrangement links TRBV30 to TRBJ1-6, with D perhaps TRBD1 (6 bases). V lost 2 bases, J lost 4 bases, and 18 bases lay in between. The CDR3 contains 17 residues. CDR1 is GTSNPN and CDR2 is SVGIG in the germline V gene (reference sequence). CDR3: CAWSTLTGTTYNSPLHF. CDR3 nucleotide sequence: TGTGCCTGGAGTACATTGACAGGCACCACTTATAATTCACCCCTCCACTTT.

In this sample, this clone turned up once. The rearrangement uses TRBV18 and TRBJ2-1, with unresolved D. The CDR3 loop spans 13 amino acids. Germline V gene data show CDR1 as KGHSH and CDR2 as LQKENI. V lost 6 bases, J lost 7 bases, and 13 bases lay in between. The CDR3 DNA follows: TGTGCCAGCTCTTCCAACCGTGTTAATGAGCAGTTCTTC. Its protein is CASSSNRVNEQFF.

The chain has TRBV5-3 and TRBJ1-5, with D tentatively TRBD1 (6 bases). TRBV5-3 is assigned to the ORF class and has an uncertain function. The length of the CDR3 is 14 residues. With 4 bases removed from V and 4 bases from J, the gap between germline ends came to 12 bases. The CDR3 here is CARSDRQANQPQHF. CDR3 nucleotides: TGTGCCAGAAGCGATAGACAGGCTAATCAGCCCCAGCATTTT.